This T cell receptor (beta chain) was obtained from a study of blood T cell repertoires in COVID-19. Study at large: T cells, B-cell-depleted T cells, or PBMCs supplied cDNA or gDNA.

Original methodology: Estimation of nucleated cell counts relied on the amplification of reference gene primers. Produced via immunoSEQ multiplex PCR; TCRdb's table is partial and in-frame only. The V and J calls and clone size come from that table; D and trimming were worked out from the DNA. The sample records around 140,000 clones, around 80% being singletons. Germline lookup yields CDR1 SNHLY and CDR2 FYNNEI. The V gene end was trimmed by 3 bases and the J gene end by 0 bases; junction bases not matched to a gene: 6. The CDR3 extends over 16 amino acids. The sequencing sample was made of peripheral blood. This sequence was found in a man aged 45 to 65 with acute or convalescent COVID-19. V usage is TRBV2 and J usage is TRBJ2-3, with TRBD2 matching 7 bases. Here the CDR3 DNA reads TGTGCCAGCAGTGACGGGTACGGGAGGAGCACAGATACGCAGTATTTT. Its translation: CASSDGYGRSTDTQYF.